The rows below give T cell receptor beta chains drawn from one sample of a study of blood T cell repertoires in COVID-19. Clones were read by immunoSEQ multiplex PCR, and TCRdb kept only the in-frame ones, dropping some. The sample holds some 250,000 clones, about 86% seen once. Sequencing was carried out using peripheral blood. These receptors were taken from a man aged 45-65 years with active or convalescent COVID-19. CDR3s include the opening cysteine and the closing phenylalanine or tryptophan. Fields, in order: D gene, J gene, V gene, clone size, CDR3 length, CDR3 protein, CDR3 DNA. The D gene is left open where the match is weak. Clone size is stated in some rows and not others, as once, few, many or a class when expanded.

TRBD1	TRBJ1-5	TRBV2	NA	14	CASREDRGNQPQHF	TGTGCCAGCAGGGAGGACAGGGGGAATCAGCCCCAGCATTTT
TRBD1	TRBJ1-1	TRBV7-9	NA	16	CASSSWDRGLNTEAFF	TGTGCCAGCAGCTCTTGGGACAGGGGGCTGAACACTGAAGCTTTCTTT
NA	TRBJ2-2	TRBV30	NA	14	CAWNPLRVAGELFF	TGTGCCTGGAATCCTCTCAGGGTGGCCGGGGAGCTGTTTTTT
TRBD1	TRBJ2-7	TRBV25-1	NA	14	CASGGDRGSYEQYF	TGTGCCAGCGGTGGGGACAGGGGCTCCTACGAGCAGTACTTC
NA	TRBJ1-5	TRBV7-9	once	19	CASSLWGQTDPYSNQPQHF	TGTGCCAGCAGCTTATGGGGCCAGACAGACCCATATAGCAATCAGCCCCAGCATTTT
TRBD1	TRBJ2-3	TRBV6-4	NA	16	CASSATGTESTDTQYF	TGTGCCAGCAGTGCCACCGGGACAGAGAGCACAGATACGCAGTATTTT
NA	TRBJ1-1	TRBV10-1	NA	13	CARGGASNTEAFF	TGCGCCCGAGGGGGGGCGTCTAACACTGAAGCTTTCTTT
NA	TRBJ1-3	TRBV9	NA	15	CASSVRSGTPDTIYF	TGTGCCAGCAGCGTACGGTCAGGAACTCCGGACACCATATATTTT
TRBD1	TRBJ2-1	TRBV6-2/TRBV6-3	NA	14	CASSNPGTGNEQFF	TGTGCCAGCAGTAACCCCGGGACAGGGAATGAGCAGTTCTTC
TRBD1	TRBJ1-1	TRBV19	NA	14	CASQRGLPESEAFF	TGTGCCAGTCAAAGGGGGCTTCCGGAATCTGAAGCTTTCTTT
TRBD1	TRBJ1-3	TRBV18	NA	17	CASSPTQTGGSGNTIYF	TGTGCCAGCTCACCTACCCAGACAGGGGGCTCTGGAAACACCATATATTTT
NA	TRBJ1-1	TRBV6-6	NA	13	CASSRTGNTEAFF	TGTGCCAGCAGTCGGACGGGGAACACTGAAGCTTTCTTT
TRBD1	TRBJ1-3	TRBV4-1	once	18	CASSQWWGDRRAGNTIYF	TGCGCCAGCAGCCAATGGTGGGGGGACAGACGGGCTGGAAACACCATATATTTT
TRBD1	TRBJ1-1	TRBV9	once	15	CASSEGPGGSTEAFF	TGTGCCAGCAGCGAGGGGCCAGGGGGGAGCACTGAAGCTTTCTTT
NA	TRBJ2-1	TRBV5-1	NA	15	CASSRGLPGPNEQFF	TGCGCCAGCAGCCGCGGATTGCCGGGTCCGAATGAGCAGTTCTTC
TRBD2	TRBJ2-1	TRBV7-3	NA	14	CASRRGGLASEQFF	TGTGCCAGCAGGAGGGGGGGACTAGCCAGTGAGCAGTTCTTC
NA	TRBJ1-2	TRBV30	NA	12	CAWSGSGYGYTF	TGTGCCTGGAGCGGGAGCGGATATGGCTACACCTTC
NA	TRBJ1-6	TRBV10-3	few	14	CAISDGQGNSPLHF	TGTGCCATCAGTGACGGGCAGGGGAATTCACCCCTCCACTTT
NA	TRBJ2-2	TRBV7-9	NA	17	CASSGGAGEANTGELFF	TGTGCCAGCAGCGGGGGGGCAGGCGAGGCGAACACCGGGGAGCTGTTTTTT
NA	TRBJ2-2	TRBV5-4	NA	14	CASSLATHTGELFF	TGTGCCAGCAGCTTGGCGACTCACACCGGGGAGCTGTTTTTT
TRBD2	TRBJ2-6	TRBV7-3	NA	17	CASRLTSGGRWANVLTF	TGTGCCAGCAGACTGACTAGCGGGGGCCGCTGGGCCAACGTCCTGACTTTC
NA	TRBJ2-5	TRBV6-6	NA	15	CASSLPGGAGETQYF	TGTGCCAGCAGCCTCCCTGGGGGGGCGGGAGAGACCCAGTACTTC
NA	TRBJ1-6	TRBV19	few	12	CASNGSNSPLHF	TGTGCCAGTAATGGCAGTAATTCACCCCTCCACTTT
NA	TRBJ1-6	TRBV12-3/TRBV12-4	NA	13	CASSLRQNSPLHF	TGTGCCAGCAGCCTCCGACAGAATTCACCCCTCCACTTT
TRBD1	TRBJ2-3	TRBV5-6	NA	16	CASSLQQGLRTDTQYF	TGTGCCAGCAGCTTGCAACAGGGGCTTCGCACAGATACGCAGTATTTT
TRBD1	TRBJ1-5	TRBV3-1/TRBV3-2	NA	14	CASSPTGGNQPQHF	TGTGCCAGCAGCCCGACAGGGGGCAACCAGCCCCAGCATTTT
TRBD2	TRBJ2-1	TRBV7-6	NA	15	CASSLNGGALDEQFF	TGTGCCAGCAGCTTAAACGGGGGGGCCCTGGATGAGCAGTTCTTC
TRBD1	TRBJ1-4	TRBV29-1	NA	14	CSVALTGGNEKLFF	TGCAGCGTCGCCCTGACAGGGGGTAATGAAAAACTGTTTTTT
NA	TRBJ1-3	TRBV9	NA	14	CASSVADTGNTIYF	TGTGCCAGCAGCGTAGCAGATACTGGAAACACCATATATTTT
TRBD2	TRBJ2-2	TRBV30	NA	17	CACTSGTSGGVTGELFF	TGTGCCTGTACCTCCGGGACTAGCGGGGGTGTTACCGGGGAGCTGTTTTTT
NA	TRBJ2-2	TRBV3-1/TRBV3-2	NA	16	CASSQGRGADTGELFF	TGTGCCAGCAGCCAAGGGAGGGGTGCGGACACCGGGGAGCTGTTTTTT
NA	TRBJ1-1	TRBV2	NA	14	CASSETGLNTEAFF	TGTGCCAGCAGTGAGACAGGTCTGAACACTGAAGCTTTCTTT
NA	TRBJ1-2	TRBV27	NA	14	CASSLGRVNYGYTF	TGTGCCAGCAGTTTGGGGAGGGTCAACTATGGCTACACCTTC
NA	TRBJ2-1	TRBV29-1	NA	15	CSVELVAPSYNEQFF	TGCAGCGTTGAACTAGTGGCCCCCTCCTACAATGAGCAGTTCTTC
TRBD1	TRBJ1-1	TRBV5-1	NA	15	CASSSHGGQGSEAFF	TGCGCCAGCAGCTCCCATGGGGGACAGGGCTCTGAAGCTTTCTTT
NA	TRBJ1-5	TRBV19	NA	14	CASSIAGGNQPQHF	TGTGCCAGTAGTATAGCAGGGGGCAATCAGCCCCAGCATTTT
NA	TRBJ1-6	TRBV6-1	NA	15	CASSELQDFNSPLHF	TGTGCCAGCAGTGAACTTCAGGATTTTAATTCACCCCTCCACTTT
NA	TRBJ2-1	TRBV7-3	NA	15	CASSLESSSYNEQFF	TGTGCCAGCAGCTTAGAATCCAGCTCCTACAATGAGCAGTTCTTC
TRBD1	TRBJ1-4	TRBV28	NA	17	CASSSLGQGRGNEKLFF	TGTGCCAGCAGTTCCCTTGGACAGGGGAGGGGTAATGAAAAACTGTTTTTT
NA	TRBJ2-7	TRBV12-3/TRBV12-4	NA	12	CASSRGSYEQYF	TGTGCCAGCAGCCGCGGCTCCTACGAGCAGTACTTC
NA	TRBJ2-7	TRBV15	NA	13	CATSSDSPYEQYF	TGTGCCACCAGCTCGGACAGTCCCTACGAGCAGTACTTC
NA	TRBJ2-1	TRBV3-1/TRBV3-2	NA	15	CASSQVQGSYNEQFF	TGTGCCAGCAGCCAAGTCCAGGGTTCCTACAATGAGCAGTTCTTC
NA	TRBJ2-1	TRBV5-1	few	15	CASSPSTRRDNEQFF	TGCGCCAGCAGCCCCTCTACGAGGAGGGACAATGAGCAGTTCTTC
NA	TRBJ1-2	TRBV28	NA	13	CASSLMTDYGYTF	TGTGCCAGCAGTTTAATGACAGACTATGGCTACACCTTC
NA	TRBJ2-7	TRBV5-4	NA	13	CASSLGRTYEQYF	TGTGCCAGCAGCTTGGGCAGAACCTACGAGCAGTACTTC